This T cell receptor (beta chain) was documented in a study of OX40 agonist ivuxolimab in advanced cancers. Study context: Enrolled patients in dose escalation had cancers that were hepatocellular carcinoma, melanoma, renal cell or head and neck cancer. Three patients, one with hepatocellular carcinoma and two with cutaneous melanoma, responded partially.

Assay: immunoSEQ multiplex PCR; the TCRdb copy retains only in-frame clones and omits some. The sample carries about 69,000 clones, nearly 90% recorded once. Germline values: CDR1 WSHSY, CDR2 SAAADI. The CDR3 is 14 amino acids. V was shortened by 0 bases and J by 2 bases, with 7 bases between the two germline ends. This receptor was taken from an adult with an advanced solid tumor such as melanoma, head and neck, liver or kidney cancer. The sample here was CD4+ or CD8+ T cells sorted from blood, taken in a trial of the OX40 agonist ivuxolimab. This chain uses TRBV10-2 with TRBJ1-1; D remains ambiguous. DNA of the CDR3: TGCGCCAGCAGTGAGTCCGCCAGAAACACTGAAGCTTTCTTT. Translating it yields CASSESARNTEAFF.